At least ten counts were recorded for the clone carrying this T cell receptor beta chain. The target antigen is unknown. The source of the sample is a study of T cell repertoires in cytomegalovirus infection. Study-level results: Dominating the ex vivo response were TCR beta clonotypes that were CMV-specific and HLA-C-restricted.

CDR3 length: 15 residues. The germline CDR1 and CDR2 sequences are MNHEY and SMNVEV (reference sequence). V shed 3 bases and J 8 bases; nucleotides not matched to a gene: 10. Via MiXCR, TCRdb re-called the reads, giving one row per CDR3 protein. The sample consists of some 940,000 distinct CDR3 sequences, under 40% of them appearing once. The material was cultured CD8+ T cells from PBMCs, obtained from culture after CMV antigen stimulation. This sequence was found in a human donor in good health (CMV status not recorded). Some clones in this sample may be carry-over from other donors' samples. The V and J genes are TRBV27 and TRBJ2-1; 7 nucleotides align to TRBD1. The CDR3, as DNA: TGTGCCAGCAGTTTCCCCCACACAGGGGTCTATGAGCAGTTCTTC. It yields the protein CASSFPHTGVYEQFF.